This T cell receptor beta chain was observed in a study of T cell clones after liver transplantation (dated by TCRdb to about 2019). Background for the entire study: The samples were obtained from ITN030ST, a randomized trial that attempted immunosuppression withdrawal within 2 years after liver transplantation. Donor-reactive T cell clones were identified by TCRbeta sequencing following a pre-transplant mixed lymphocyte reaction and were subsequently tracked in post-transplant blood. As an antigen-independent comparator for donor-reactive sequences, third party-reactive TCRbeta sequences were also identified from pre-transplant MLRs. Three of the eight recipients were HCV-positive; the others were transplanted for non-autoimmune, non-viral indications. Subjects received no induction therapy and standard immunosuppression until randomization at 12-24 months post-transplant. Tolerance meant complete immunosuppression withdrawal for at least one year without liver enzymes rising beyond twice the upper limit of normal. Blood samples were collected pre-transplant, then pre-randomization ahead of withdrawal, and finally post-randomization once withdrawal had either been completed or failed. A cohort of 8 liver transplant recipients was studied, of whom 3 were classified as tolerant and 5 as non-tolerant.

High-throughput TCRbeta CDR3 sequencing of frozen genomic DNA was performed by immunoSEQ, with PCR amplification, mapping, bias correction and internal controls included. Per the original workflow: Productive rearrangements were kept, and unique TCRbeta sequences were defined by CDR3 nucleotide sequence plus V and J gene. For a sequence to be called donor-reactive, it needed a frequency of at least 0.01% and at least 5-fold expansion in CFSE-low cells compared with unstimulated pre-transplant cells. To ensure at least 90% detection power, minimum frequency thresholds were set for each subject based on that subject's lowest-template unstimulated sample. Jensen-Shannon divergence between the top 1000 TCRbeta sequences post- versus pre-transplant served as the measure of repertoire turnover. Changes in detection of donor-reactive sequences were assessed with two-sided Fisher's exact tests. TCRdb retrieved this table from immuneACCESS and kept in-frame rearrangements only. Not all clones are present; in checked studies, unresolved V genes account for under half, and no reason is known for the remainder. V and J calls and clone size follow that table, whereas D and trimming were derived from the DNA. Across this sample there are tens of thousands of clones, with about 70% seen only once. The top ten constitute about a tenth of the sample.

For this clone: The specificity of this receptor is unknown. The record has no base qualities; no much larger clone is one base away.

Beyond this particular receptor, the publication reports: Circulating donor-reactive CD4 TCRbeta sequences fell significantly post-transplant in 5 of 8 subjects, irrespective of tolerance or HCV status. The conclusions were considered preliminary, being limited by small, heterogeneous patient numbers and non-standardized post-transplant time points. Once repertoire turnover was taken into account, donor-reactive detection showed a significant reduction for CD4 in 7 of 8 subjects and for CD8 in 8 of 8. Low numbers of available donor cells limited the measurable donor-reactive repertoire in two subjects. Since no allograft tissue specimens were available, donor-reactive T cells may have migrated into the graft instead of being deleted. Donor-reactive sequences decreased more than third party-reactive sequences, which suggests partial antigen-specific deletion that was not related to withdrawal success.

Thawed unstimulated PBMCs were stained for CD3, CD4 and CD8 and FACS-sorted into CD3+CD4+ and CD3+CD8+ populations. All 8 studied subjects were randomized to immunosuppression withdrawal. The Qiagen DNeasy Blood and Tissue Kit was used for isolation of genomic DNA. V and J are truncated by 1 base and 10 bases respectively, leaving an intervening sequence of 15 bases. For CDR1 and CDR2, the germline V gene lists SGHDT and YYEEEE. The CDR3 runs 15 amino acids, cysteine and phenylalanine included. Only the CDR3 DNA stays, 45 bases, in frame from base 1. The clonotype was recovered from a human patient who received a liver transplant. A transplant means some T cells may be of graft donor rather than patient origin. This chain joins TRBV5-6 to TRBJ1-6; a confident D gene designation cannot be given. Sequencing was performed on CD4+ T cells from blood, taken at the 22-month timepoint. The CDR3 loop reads CASSLPGLRGSPLHF. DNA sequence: TGTGCCAGCAGCTTGCCGGGGTTGAGAGGGTCACCCCTCCACTTT. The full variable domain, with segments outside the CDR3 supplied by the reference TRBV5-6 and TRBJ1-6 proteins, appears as DAGVTQSPTHLIKTRGQQVTLRCSPKSGHDTVSWYQQALGQGPQFIFQYYEEEERQRGNFPDRFSGHQFPNYSSELNVNALLLGDSALYLCASSLPGLRGSPLHFGNGTRLTVT.